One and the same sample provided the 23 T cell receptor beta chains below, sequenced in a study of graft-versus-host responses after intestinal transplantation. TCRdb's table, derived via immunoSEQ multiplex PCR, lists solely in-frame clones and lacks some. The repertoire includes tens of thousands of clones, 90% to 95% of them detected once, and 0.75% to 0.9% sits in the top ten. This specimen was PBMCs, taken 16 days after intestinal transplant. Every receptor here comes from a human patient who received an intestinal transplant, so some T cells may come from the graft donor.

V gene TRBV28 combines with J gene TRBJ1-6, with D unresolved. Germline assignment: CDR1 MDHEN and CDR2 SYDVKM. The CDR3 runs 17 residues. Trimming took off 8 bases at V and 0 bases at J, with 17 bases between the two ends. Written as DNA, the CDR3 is TGTGCCAGCGTACACAGATGGGGTGACTCCTATAATTCACCCCTCCACTTT. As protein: CASVHRWGDSYNSPLHF.

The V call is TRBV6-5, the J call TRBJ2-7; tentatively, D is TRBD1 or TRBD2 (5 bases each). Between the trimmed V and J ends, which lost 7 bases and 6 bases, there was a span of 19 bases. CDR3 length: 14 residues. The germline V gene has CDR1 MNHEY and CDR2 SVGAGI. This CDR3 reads CASMEGPRDLEQYF. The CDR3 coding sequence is TGTGCCAGCATGGAAGGACCCCGGGACCTCGAGCAGTACTTC.

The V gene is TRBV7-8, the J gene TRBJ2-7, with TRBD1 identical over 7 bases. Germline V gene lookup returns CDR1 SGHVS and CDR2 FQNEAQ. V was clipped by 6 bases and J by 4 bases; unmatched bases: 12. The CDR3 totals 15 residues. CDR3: CASSLQGQGRYEQYF. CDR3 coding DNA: TGTGCCAGCAGTCTACAGGGGCAGGGGCGATACGAGCAGTACTTC.

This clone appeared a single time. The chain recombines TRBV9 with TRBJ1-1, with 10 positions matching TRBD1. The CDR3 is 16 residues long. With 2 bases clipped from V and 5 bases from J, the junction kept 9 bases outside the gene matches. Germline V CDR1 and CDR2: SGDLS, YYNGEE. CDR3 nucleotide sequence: TGTGCCAGCAGCGTTTCGACAGGGGGCGCATGGACTGAAGCTTTCTTT. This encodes CASSVSTGGAWTEAFF.

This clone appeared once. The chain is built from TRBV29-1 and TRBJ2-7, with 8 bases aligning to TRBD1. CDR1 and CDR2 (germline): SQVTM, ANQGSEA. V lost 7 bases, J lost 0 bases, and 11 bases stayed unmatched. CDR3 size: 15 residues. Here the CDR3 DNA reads TGCAGCGGGCGGATATGGACAGGGAGCTCCTACGAGCAGTACTTC. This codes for CSGRIWTGSSYEQYF.

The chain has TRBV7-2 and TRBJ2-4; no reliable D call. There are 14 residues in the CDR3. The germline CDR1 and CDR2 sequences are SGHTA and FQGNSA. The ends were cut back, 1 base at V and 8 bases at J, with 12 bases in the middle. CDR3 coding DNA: TGTGCCAGCAGCTTAGAGGCTAGTAGGGACATTCAGTACTTC. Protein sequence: CASSLEASRDIQYF.

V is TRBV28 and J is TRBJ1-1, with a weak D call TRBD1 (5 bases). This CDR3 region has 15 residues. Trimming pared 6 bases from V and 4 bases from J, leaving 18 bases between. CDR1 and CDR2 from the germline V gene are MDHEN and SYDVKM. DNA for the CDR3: TGTGCCAGCAGCCCCGTGGGGGAAAGGAGCACTGAAGCTTTCTTT. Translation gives CASSPVGERSTEAFF.

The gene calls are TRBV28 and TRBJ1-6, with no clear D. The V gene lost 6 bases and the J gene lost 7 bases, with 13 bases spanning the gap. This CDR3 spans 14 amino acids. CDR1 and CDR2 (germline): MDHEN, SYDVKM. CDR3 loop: CASSPDVLNSPLHF. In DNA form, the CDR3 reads TGTGCCAGCAGCCCGGACGTACTCAATTCACCCCTCCACTTT.

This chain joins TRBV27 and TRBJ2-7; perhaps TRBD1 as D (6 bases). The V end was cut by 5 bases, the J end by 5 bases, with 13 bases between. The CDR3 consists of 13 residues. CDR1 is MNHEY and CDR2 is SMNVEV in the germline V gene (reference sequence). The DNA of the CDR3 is TGTGCCAGCAGTCTCCGGACAGTAGACGAGCAGTACTTC. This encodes CASSLRTVDEQYF.

Here the CDR3 reads CASSFQGVGYEQYF. CDR3 sequence (DNA): TGTGCCAGCAGTTTCCAGGGGGTGGGCTACGAGCAGTACTTC. The chain is built from TRBV28 and TRBJ2-7; 7 nucleotides match TRBD1. Germline CDR1 MDHEN, CDR2 SYDVKM. This CDR3 has 14 amino acids. V gave up 3 bases and J gave up 3 bases; unmatched junction bases: 5.

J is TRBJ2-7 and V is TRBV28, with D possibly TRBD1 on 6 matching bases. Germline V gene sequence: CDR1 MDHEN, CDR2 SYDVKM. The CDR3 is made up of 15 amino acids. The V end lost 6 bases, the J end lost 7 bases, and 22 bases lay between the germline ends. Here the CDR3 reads CASRGPGHAMGEQYF. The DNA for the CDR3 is TGTGCCAGCAGAGGACCGGGACATGCTATGGGAGAGCAGTACTTC.

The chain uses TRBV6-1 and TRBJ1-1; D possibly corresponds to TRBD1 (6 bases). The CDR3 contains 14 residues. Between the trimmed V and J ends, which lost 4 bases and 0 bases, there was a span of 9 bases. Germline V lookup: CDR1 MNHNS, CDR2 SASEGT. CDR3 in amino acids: CASSVWDMNTEAFF. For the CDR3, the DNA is TGTGCCAGCAGTGTCTGGGACATGAACACTGAAGCTTTCTTT.

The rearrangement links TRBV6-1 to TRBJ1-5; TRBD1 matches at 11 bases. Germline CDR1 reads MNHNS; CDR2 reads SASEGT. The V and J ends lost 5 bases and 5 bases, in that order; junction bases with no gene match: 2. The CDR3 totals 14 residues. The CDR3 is CASSRTGGYQPQHF. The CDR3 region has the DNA TGTGCCAGCAGTAGGACAGGGGGCTATCAGCCCCAGCATTTT.

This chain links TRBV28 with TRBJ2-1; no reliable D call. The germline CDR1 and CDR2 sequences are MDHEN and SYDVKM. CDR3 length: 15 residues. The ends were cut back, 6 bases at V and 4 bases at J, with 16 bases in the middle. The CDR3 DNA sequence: TGTGCCAGCAGCTCACTAACATGGGGATACAATGAGCAGTTCTTC. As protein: CASSSLTWGYNEQFF.

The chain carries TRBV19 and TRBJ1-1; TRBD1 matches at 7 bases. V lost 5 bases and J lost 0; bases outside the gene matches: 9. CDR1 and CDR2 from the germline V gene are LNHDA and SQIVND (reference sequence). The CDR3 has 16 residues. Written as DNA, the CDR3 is TGTGCCAGTAGTCCCCGACAGGGATTCATGAACACTGAAGCTTTCTTT. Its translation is CASSPRQGFMNTEAFF. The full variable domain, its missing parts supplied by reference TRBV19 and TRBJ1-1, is DGGITQSPKYLFRKEGQNVTLSCEQNLNHDAMYWYRQDPGQGLRLIYYSQIVNDFQKGDIAEGYSVSREKKESFPLTVTSAQKNPTAFYLCASSPRQGFMNTEAFFGQGTRLTVV.

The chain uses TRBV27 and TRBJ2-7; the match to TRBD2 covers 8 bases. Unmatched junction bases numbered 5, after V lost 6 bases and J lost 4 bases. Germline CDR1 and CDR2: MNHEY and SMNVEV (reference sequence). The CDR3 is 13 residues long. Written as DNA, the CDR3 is TGTGCCAGCAGGAAGACGGGGGGGTACGAGCAGTACTTC. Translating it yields CASRKTGGYEQYF.

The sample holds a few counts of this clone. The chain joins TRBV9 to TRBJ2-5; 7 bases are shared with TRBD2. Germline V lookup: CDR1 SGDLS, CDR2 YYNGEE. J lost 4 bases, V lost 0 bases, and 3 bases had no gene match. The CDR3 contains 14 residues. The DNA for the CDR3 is TGTGCCAGCAGCGTAGAATCGGGGGGAGAGACCCAGTACTTC. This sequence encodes CASSVESGGETQYF.

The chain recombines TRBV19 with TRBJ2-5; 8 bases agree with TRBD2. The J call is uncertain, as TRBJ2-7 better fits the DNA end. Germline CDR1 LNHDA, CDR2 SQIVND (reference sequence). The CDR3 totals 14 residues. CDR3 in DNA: TGTGCCAGTAGTATAGGAGCGGGAGATCCCGAGCAGTACTTC. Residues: CASSIGAGDPEQYF.

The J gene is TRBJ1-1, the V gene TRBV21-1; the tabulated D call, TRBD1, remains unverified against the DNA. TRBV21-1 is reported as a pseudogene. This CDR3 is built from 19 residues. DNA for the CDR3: TGTGCCAGCAGCAATAAATTCAACCCTGACAGTGAGGAGAACACTGAAGCTTTCTTT. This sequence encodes CASSNKFNPDSEENTEAFF.

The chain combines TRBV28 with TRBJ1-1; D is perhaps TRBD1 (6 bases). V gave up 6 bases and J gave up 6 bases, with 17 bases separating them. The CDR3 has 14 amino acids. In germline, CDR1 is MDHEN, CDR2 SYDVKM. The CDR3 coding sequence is TGTGCCAGCAGAGCCCCCGGACAGATGGCTGAAGCTTTCTTT. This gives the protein CASRAPGQMAEAFF.

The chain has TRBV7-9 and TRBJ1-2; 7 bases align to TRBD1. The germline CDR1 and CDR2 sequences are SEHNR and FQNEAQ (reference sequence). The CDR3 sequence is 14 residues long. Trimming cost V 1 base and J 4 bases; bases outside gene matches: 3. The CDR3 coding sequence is TGTGCCAGCAGCTTAGGGCAGGGGGTCTATGGCTACACCTTC. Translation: CASSLGQGVYGYTF.

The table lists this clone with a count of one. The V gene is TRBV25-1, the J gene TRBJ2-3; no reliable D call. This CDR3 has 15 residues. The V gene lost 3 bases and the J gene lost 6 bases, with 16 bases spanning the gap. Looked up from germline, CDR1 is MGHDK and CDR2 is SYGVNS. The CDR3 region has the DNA TGTGCCAGCAGTGATCTTTGGGCAGAAGTGGATACGCAGTATTTT. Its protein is CASSDLWAEVDTQYF.

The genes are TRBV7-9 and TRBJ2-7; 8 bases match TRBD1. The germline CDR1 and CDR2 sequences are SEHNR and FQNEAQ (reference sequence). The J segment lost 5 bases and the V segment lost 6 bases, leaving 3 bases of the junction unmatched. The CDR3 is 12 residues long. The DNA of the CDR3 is TGTGCCAGCAGTGGACAGGGCGACGAGCAGTACTTC. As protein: CASSGQGDEQYF.